The present T cell receptor (beta chain) was sequenced within a study of CXCR3-negative and CXCR3-positive naive CD8 T cells. Notes on the study in general: Post-cryopreservation CXCR3 expression was partly diminished, and the bulk of assays employed fresh PBMCs. CXCR3-positive naive cells carried more hydrophobic TRB CDR3s than CXCR3-negative naive cells did. Memory cells differed in TRBV-TRBJ usage, but naive CXCR3-negative and CXCR3-positive cells had similar usage.

Sorts performed in triplicate captured 300,000 or so cells each from every CD8+ T cell subset. Naive CD8+ T cells showed CD45RO-CCR7+CD27+CD95-. As for this clonotype: The antigen is unknown.

Through 5' RACE with UMI labels, the TRB cDNA libraries were prepared. TCRdb reanalyzed the 5' RACE reads and collapses them to one entry per CDR3 protein, without DNA. Here the sample table reports 75,000 to 100,000 distinct CDR3 sequences. This sequence was found in a human donor in good health. Some clones in this sample may be carry-over from other donors' samples. The specimen was naive CXCR3+ CD8+ T cells from blood. Subset defined: CD45RO-CCR7+CD27+CD95- naive CD8+ T cells expressing CXCR3 (TNR3+).

The CDR3 sequence is CASSLRAGGYNEQFF. This chain uses TRBV27 with TRBJ2-1; TCRdb indicates TRBD2, and absent DNA this call remains unverified. The CDR3 covers 15 residues. Germline V gene sequence: CDR1 MNHEY, CDR2 SMNVEV (reference sequence).